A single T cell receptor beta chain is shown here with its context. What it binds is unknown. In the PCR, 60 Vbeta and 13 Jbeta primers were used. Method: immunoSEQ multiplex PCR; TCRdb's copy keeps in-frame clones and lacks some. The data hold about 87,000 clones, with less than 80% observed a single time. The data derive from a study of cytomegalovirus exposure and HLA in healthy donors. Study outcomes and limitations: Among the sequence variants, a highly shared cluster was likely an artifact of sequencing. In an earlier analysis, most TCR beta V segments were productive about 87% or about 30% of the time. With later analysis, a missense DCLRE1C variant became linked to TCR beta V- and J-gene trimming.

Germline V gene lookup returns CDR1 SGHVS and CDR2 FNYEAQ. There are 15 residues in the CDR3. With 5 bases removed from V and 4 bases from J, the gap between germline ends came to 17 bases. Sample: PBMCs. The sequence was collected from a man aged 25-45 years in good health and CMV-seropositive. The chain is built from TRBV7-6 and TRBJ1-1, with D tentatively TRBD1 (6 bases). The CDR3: CASSLHKGGGTEAFF. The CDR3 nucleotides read TGTGCCAGCAGCCTCCATAAGGGAGGGGGCACTGAAGCTTTCTTT.